This T cell receptor beta chain was identified during a study of blood T cells in healthy people across ages. Germline assignment: CDR1 SGDLS and CDR2 YYNGEE. The germline V and J ends were trimmed by 4 bases and 1 base, with 20 bases remaining between them. CDR3 length: 17 amino acids. Alongside a J-beta primer mix, a sample-barcoded 5' primer served in a second PCR lasting about 7 to 11 cycles. TCRdb passed the 5' RACE reads through MiXCR, listing each CDR3 protein once. The sample shows around 700,000 distinct CDR3 sequences, around 25% of them seen only once. This sample also belongs to another study, concerning T cells of mothers and their children.

The chain is built from TRBV9 and TRBJ1-1; weak D call: TRBD1 (6 bases). Input material: blood. This receptor was taken from a boy between 10 and 17 years old in good health. Here the CDR3 reads CASSSGHWTERNTEAFF. The CDR3 DNA reads TGTGCCAGCAGCTCAGGCCATTGGACAGAGAGGAACACTGAAGCTTTCTTT.